This is a list of T cell receptor beta chains from one sample in a study of T cells in pancreatic ductal adenocarcinoma. Profiling relied on immunoSEQ multiplex PCR, and the TCRdb table lists in-frame clones only, not all of them. Among 31,000 or so clones listed, around nine tenths were seen once. What was sequenced was PBMCs. These receptors were obtained from a human donor with pancreatic ductal adenocarcinoma. The CDR3 runs from the conserved cysteine through the conserved F or W. Each record gives: clone size, J gene, V gene, D gene, CDR3 length, CDR3 protein, CDR3 DNA. A D gene is named only where the DNA matches it firmly. The listing skips clone size in some rows; elsewhere it reads once, few, many or a size class.

clone_size: NA
j_call: TRBJ2-1
v_call: TRBV27
d_call: NA
cdr3_length: 15
cdr3_aa: CASSLSLPTYNEQFF
cdr3_nt: TGTGCCAGCAGTCTCTCTCTGCCCACTTACAATGAGCAGTTCTTC

clone_size: NA
j_call: TRBJ2-2
v_call: TRBV5-5
d_call: NA
cdr3_length: 15
cdr3_aa: CASSPFSGVTGELFF
cdr3_nt: TGTGCCAGCAGCCCCTTTTCGGGGGTAACCGGGGAGCTGTTTTTT

clone_size: NA
j_call: TRBJ2-1
v_call: TRBV28
d_call: TRBD2
cdr3_length: 23
cdr3_aa: CASSSKAPPGLAGGFSSYNEQFF
cdr3_nt: TGTGCCAGCAGTTCCAAAGCCCCTCCGGGACTAGCGGGAGGTTTCTCATCCTACAATGAGCAGTTCTTC

clone_size: once
j_call: TRBJ2-1
v_call: TRBV28
d_call: NA
cdr3_length: 14
cdr3_aa: CASSLRGGVDEQFF
cdr3_nt: TGTGCCAGCAGTTTAAGGGGTGGGGTGGATGAGCAGTTCTTC

clone_size: NA
j_call: TRBJ2-7
v_call: TRBV7-9
d_call: TRBD2
cdr3_length: 17
cdr3_aa: CASSPTLAGERFDEQYF
cdr3_nt: TGTGCCAGCAGTCCGACATTAGCGGGAGAGAGGTTCGACGAGCAGTACTTC

clone_size: NA
j_call: TRBJ1-5
v_call: TRBV7-8
d_call: NA
cdr3_length: 17
cdr3_aa: CASSLGRVTSDNQPQHF
cdr3_nt: TGTGCCAGCAGCTTAGGACGAGTGACATCCGACAATCAGCCCCAGCATTTT

clone_size: NA
j_call: TRBJ2-3
v_call: TRBV6-1
d_call: NA
cdr3_length: 14
cdr3_aa: CASNDRWHTDTQYF
cdr3_nt: TGTGCCAGCAACGACCGGTGGCACACAGATACGCAGTATTTT

clone_size: few
j_call: TRBJ1-2
v_call: TRBV5-6
d_call: TRBD1
cdr3_length: 15
cdr3_aa: CASRETGASHYGYTF
cdr3_nt: TGTGCCAGCAGAGAGACAGGGGCGAGCCACTATGGCTACACCTTC

clone_size: once
j_call: TRBJ2-5
v_call: TRBV5-1
d_call: NA
cdr3_length: 14
cdr3_aa: CASSPAGELETQYF
cdr3_nt: TGCGCCAGCAGCCCGGCAGGGGAGTTGGAGACCCAGTACTTC

clone_size: NA
j_call: TRBJ1-2
v_call: TRBV7-9
d_call: NA
cdr3_length: 14
cdr3_aa: CASSSGQGQGGYTF
cdr3_nt: TGTGCCAGCAGCTCAGGTCAGGGACAAGGTGGCTACACCTTC

clone_size: NA
j_call: TRBJ2-5
v_call: TRBV7-9
d_call: NA
cdr3_length: 14
cdr3_aa: CASSLSYSQETQYF
cdr3_nt: TGTGCCAGCAGCTTATCCTACAGCCAAGAGACCCAGTACTTC

clone_size: NA
j_call: TRBJ2-7
v_call: TRBV4-1
d_call: NA
cdr3_length: 15
cdr3_aa: CASSHPDRGYYEQYF
cdr3_nt: TGCGCCAGCAGCCATCCGGACAGAGGGTACTACGAGCAGTACTTC

clone_size: NA
j_call: TRBJ2-7
v_call: TRBV4-2
d_call: TRBD1
cdr3_length: 15
cdr3_aa: CASSQVGQGGYEQYF
cdr3_nt: TGTGCCAGCAGCCAAGTGGGACAGGGTGGCTACGAGCAGTACTTC

clone_size: NA
j_call: TRBJ2-5
v_call: TRBV7-3
d_call: NA
cdr3_length: 11
cdr3_aa: CASSFQETQYF
cdr3_nt: TGTGCCAGCAGCTTCCAAGAGACCCAGTACTTC

clone_size: NA
j_call: TRBJ1-1
v_call: TRBV14
d_call: TRBD1
cdr3_length: 15
cdr3_aa: CASSLGTGGNTEAFF
cdr3_nt: TGTGCCAGCAGCCTCGGGACAGGGGGGAACACTGAAGCTTTCTTT

clone_size: once
j_call: TRBJ2-3
v_call: TRBV6-5
d_call: TRBD2
cdr3_length: 15
cdr3_aa: CASSSSSGSTDTQYF
cdr3_nt: TGTGCCAGCAGCTCGAGTAGCGGGAGCACAGATACGCAGTATTTT

clone_size: NA
j_call: TRBJ1-5
v_call: TRBV19
d_call: NA
cdr3_length: 13
cdr3_aa: CASSTRGPQPQHF
cdr3_nt: TGTGCCAGTAGTACTAGGGGCCCTCAGCCCCAGCATTTT

clone_size: NA
j_call: TRBJ1-2
v_call: TRBV28
d_call: TRBD1
cdr3_length: 15
cdr3_aa: CASSLLGQGGEGYTF
cdr3_nt: TGTGCCAGCAGTTTATTGGGACAGGGCGGGGAGGGCTACACCTTC

clone_size: NA
j_call: TRBJ2-1
v_call: TRBV7-2
d_call: TRBD2
cdr3_length: 15
cdr3_aa: CASSSLAGGGNEQFF
cdr3_nt: TGTGCCAGCAGCTCACTAGCGGGAGGGGGTAATGAGCAGTTCTTC

clone_size: NA
j_call: TRBJ2-7
v_call: TRBV6-5
d_call: TRBD1
cdr3_length: 14
cdr3_aa: CASSPDRSSYEQYF
cdr3_nt: TGTGCCAGCAGTCCGGACAGGAGCTCCTACGAGCAGTACTTC

clone_size: NA
j_call: TRBJ2-7
v_call: TRBV29-1
d_call: NA
cdr3_length: 14
cdr3_aa: CSVEVRDGFYEQYF
cdr3_nt: TGCAGCGTTGAAGTTCGGGACGGATTCTACGAGCAGTACTTC

clone_size: NA
j_call: TRBJ2-7
v_call: TRBV6-5
d_call: TRBD1
cdr3_length: 14
cdr3_aa: CASSKGQTIYEQYF
cdr3_nt: TGTGCCAGCAGTAAGGGACAGACCATATACGAGCAGTACTTC

clone_size: NA
j_call: TRBJ1-2
v_call: TRBV27
d_call: TRBD1
cdr3_length: 14
cdr3_aa: CASSLRGQGLGYTF
cdr3_nt: TGTGCCAGCAGTTTAAGGGGGCAGGGTTTGGGCTACACCTTC

clone_size: few
j_call: TRBJ2-1
v_call: TRBV5-4
d_call: TRBD2
cdr3_length: 16
cdr3_aa: CASRPTLAREGREQFF
cdr3_nt: TGTGCCAGCAGACCTACTCTAGCGCGGGAGGGCCGAGAGCAGTTCTTC

clone_size: NA
j_call: TRBJ2-7
v_call: TRBV2
d_call: NA
cdr3_length: 12
cdr3_aa: CASGRSSYEQYF
cdr3_nt: TGTGCCAGCGGGAGGAGCTCCTACGAGCAGTACTTC

clone_size: NA
j_call: TRBJ2-3
v_call: TRBV18
d_call: TRBD2
cdr3_length: 15
cdr3_aa: CASSPVLADTDTQYF
cdr3_nt: TGTGCCAGCTCACCTGTACTAGCGGACACAGATACGCAGTATTTT

clone_size: NA
j_call: TRBJ1-1
v_call: TRBV18
d_call: TRBD1
cdr3_length: 14
cdr3_aa: CASSQGQGVSEAFF
cdr3_nt: TGTGCCAGCTCACAAGGACAGGGGGTCTCTGAAGCTTTCTTT

clone_size: NA
j_call: TRBJ2-6
v_call: TRBV13
d_call: TRBD2
cdr3_length: 18
cdr3_aa: CASSPRGSGSPGANVLTF
cdr3_nt: TGTGCCAGCAGCCCCCGTGGTAGCGGGAGCCCTGGGGCCAACGTCCTGACTTTC

clone_size: NA
j_call: TRBJ2-6
v_call: TRBV9
d_call: NA
cdr3_length: 15
cdr3_aa: CASSVGVTGANVLTF
cdr3_nt: TGTGCCAGCAGCGTAGGAGTCACTGGGGCCAACGTCCTGACTTTC

clone_size: NA
j_call: TRBJ1-2
v_call: TRBV27
d_call: NA
cdr3_length: 13
cdr3_aa: CASSMSAVYGYTF
cdr3_nt: TGTGCCAGCTCAATGTCGGCAGTTTATGGCTACACCTTC

clone_size: NA
j_call: TRBJ2-3
v_call: TRBV5-1
d_call: NA
cdr3_length: 15
cdr3_aa: CASSLQSPSTDTQYF
cdr3_nt: TGCGCCAGCAGCTTACAAAGCCCAAGCACAGATACGCAGTATTTT

clone_size: once
j_call: TRBJ1-2
v_call: TRBV10-3
d_call: NA
cdr3_length: 11
cdr3_aa: CAISEGRSYTF
cdr3_nt: TGTGCCATCAGTGAGGGCAGGAGCTACACCTTC

clone_size: NA
j_call: TRBJ2-7
v_call: TRBV11-3
d_call: NA
cdr3_length: 15
cdr3_aa: CASSRSGAIIYEQYF
cdr3_nt: TGTGCCAGCAGCCGCAGTGGAGCGATTATTTACGAGCAGTACTTC

clone_size: NA
j_call: TRBJ2-1
v_call: TRBV4-2
d_call: TRBD2
cdr3_length: 15
cdr3_aa: CASSPRTSGYNEQFF
cdr3_nt: TGTGCCAGCAGCCCCCGGACTAGCGGCTACAATGAGCAGTTCTTC

clone_size: NA
j_call: TRBJ2-2
v_call: TRBV7-6
d_call: TRBD1
cdr3_length: 16
cdr3_aa: CASSLIGTGDTGELFF
cdr3_nt: TGTGCCAGCAGCTTAATTGGGACAGGGGACACCGGGGAGCTGTTTTTT

clone_size: NA
j_call: TRBJ1-4
v_call: TRBV5-5
d_call: NA
cdr3_length: 16
cdr3_aa: CASSSSRGMSNEKLFF
cdr3_nt: TGTGCCAGCAGCTCGAGCCGAGGAATGTCCAATGAAAAACTGTTTTTT